What follows is one T cell receptor (beta chain) and its context. What it binds is not known. This specimen belongs to a study of cytomegalovirus exposure and HLA in healthy donors. V was trimmed by 0 bases and J by 6 bases, leaving 15 bases between them. The CDR3 has 15 residues. Germline CDR1 is LNHDA and CDR2 is SQIVND (reference sequence). Repertoires were generated with immunoSEQ multiplex PCR, while TCRdb's copy carries only in-frame clones and drops some. Of about 170,000 clones in the sample, 80% to 90% were seen once. Study-wide results and caveats: TCR sequences were mostly rare, though some public TCRs occurred in many donors. Reports described diagnosis of cytomegalovirus status by the classifier as highly specific and sensitive. That first-cohort TCR clusters tended to co-occur in the approximately 120 validation repertoires was found in a later analysis.

The specimen was PBMCs. This TCR was sampled from a woman younger than 45 in good health and CMV-seronegative. This rearrangement joins TRBV19 to TRBJ2-7, with no clear D. The CDR3 region has the DNA TGTGCCAGTAGTATAGAAGTTTCCGCCCGCTTCGAGCAGTACTTC. Translation: CASSIEVSARFEQYF.